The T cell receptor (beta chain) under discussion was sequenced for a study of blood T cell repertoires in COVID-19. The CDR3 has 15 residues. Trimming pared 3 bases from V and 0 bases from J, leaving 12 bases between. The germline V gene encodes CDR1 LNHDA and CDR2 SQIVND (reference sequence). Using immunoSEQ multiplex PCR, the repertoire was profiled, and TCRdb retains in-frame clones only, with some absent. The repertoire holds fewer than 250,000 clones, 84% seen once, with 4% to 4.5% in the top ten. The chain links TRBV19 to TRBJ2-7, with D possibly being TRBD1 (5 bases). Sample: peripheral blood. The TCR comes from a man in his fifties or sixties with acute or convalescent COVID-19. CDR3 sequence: CASSIRGVSSYEQYF. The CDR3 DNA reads TGTGCCAGTAGTATTAGGGGCGTCAGCTCCTACGAGCAGTACTTC.